These 21 T cell receptor beta chains were sequenced from one sample in a study of shared clonotypes between healthy human individuals. This table comes from immunoSEQ multiplex PCR, and its TCRdb copy is limited to in-frame clones, with some not included. This sample has about 2.3 million clones, with roughly 93% found just once. The sample taken for sequencing was naive CD4+ T cells from PBMCs. The subset here: CD45RA+ positively selected. These receptors all stem from a man between 18 and 35 years old in good health. Some clones in this sample may be carry-over from other donors' samples.

Remarks on this clone: This sample includes further DNA sequences coding for the same CDR3. CDR3 sequence reads: CAWSVLFQETQYF. CDR3 DNA: TGTGCCTGGAGTGTCCTCTTCCAAGAGACCCAGTACTTC. The J gene is TRBJ2-5, the V gene TRBV30; D remains unclear. Germline loops: CDR1 GTSNPN, CDR2 SVGIG (reference sequence). Between the trimmed V and J ends, which lost 0 bases and 1 base, there was a span of 6 bases. This CDR3 comprises 13 residues.

The rearrangement uses TRBV6-1 and TRBJ1-2; D remains ambiguous. CDR3 size: 14 residues. Trimming pared 4 bases from V and 2 bases from J, leaving 11 bases between. Germline values: CDR1 MNHNS, CDR2 SASEGT. The CDR3 sequence is CASSVSGENYGYTF. The CDR3, as DNA: TGTGCCAGCAGTGTTAGCGGCGAGAACTATGGCTACACCTTC.

This clone was observed a single time. This CDR3 is CSGQGLGEKLFF. DNA of the CDR3: TGCAGCGGACAGGGCCTCGGTGAAAAACTGTTTTTT. V gene TRBV29-1 combines with J gene TRBJ1-4; the match to TRBD1 covers 7 bases. V shed 7 bases, J shed 7 bases, and the junction held 6 bases outside the gene matches. CDR3 length: 12 residues. Germline CDR1 is SQVTM and CDR2 is ANQGSEA.

The V and J genes are TRBV28 and TRBJ2-7; 8 bases match TRBD1. V gave up 6 bases and J gave up 0 bases; unmatched junction bases: 13. The CDR3 extends over 17 amino acids. Germline V lookup: CDR1 MDHEN, CDR2 SYDVKM. CDR3 residues: CASSKQGGGPSSYEQYF. The CDR3 region has the DNA TGTGCCAGCAGCAAACAGGGGGGCGGGCCGAGCTCCTACGAGCAGTACTTC.

This clone was seen a single time. This CDR3 reads CARSSHPGKQETQYF. For the CDR3, the DNA is TGTGCCAGAAGCTCCCATCCGGGGAAACAAGAGACCCAGTACTTC. This chain joins TRBV5-3 and TRBJ2-5; the D gene is possibly TRBD2 (5 bases). TRBV5-3 is placed among ORFs of uncertain function. The V and J ends lost 3 bases and 2 bases respectively, with 14 bases between them. The CDR3 runs 15 residues.

This chain links TRBV28 with TRBJ2-5, with 9 bases aligning to TRBD1. With 6 bases clipped from V and 4 bases from J, the junction kept 9 bases outside the gene matches. Germline V gene data show CDR1 as MDHEN and CDR2 as SYDVKM. CDR3 length equals 15 residues. Here the CDR3 reads CASSQQGAGGETQYF. As DNA, the CDR3 is TGTGCCAGCAGCCAACAGGGGGCGGGCGGAGAGACCCAGTACTTC.

The chain links TRBV5-6 to TRBJ1-3; D is unresolved. The CDR3 loop spans 17 amino acids. Trimming pared 3 bases from V and 0 bases from J, leaving 16 bases between. Germline CDR1 is SGHDT and CDR2 is YYEEEE. Written as DNA, the CDR3 is TGTGCCAGCAGCTACGACGGAGGCCGGATCTCTGGAAACACCATATATTTT. It yields the protein CASSYDGGRISGNTIYF.

The genes are TRBV5-4 and TRBJ2-3; 8 positions agree with TRBD2. Trimming took 6 bases from V and 4 from J; bases not matched to a gene: 16. This CDR3 has 17 residues. Germline loops: CDR1 SGHNT, CDR2 YYREEE (reference sequence). The CDR3 DNA sequence: TGTGCCAGCACCCCGGGGGGGTCCTCCCGAGGCGCAGATACGCAGTATTTT. It yields the protein CASTPGGSSRGADTQYF.

This chain uses TRBV28 with TRBJ2-4; possible D gene TRBD2, 5 bases. Germline V gene lookup returns CDR1 MDHEN and CDR2 SYDVKM. The ends were cut back, 1 base at V and 5 bases at J, with 27 bases in the middle. The CDR3 is made up of 20 amino acids. CDR3 in amino acids: CASSLYLPYFGLENENIQYF. The DNA of the CDR3 is TGTGCCAGCAGTTTATATCTCCCCTACTTTGGACTTGAAAACGAAAACATTCAGTACTTC.

This clone was detected once. This chain uses TRBV28 with TRBJ1-2, with D uncertain. Germline V CDR1 and CDR2: MDHEN, SYDVKM. This CDR3 comprises 14 residues. V was shortened by 8 bases and J by 1 base, with 14 bases between the two germline ends. DNA of the CDR3: TGTGCCAGCCTCATGGGCAGTCGTAACTATGGCTACACCTTC. This codes for CASLMGSRNYGYTF.

In this sample, this clone turned up once. This rearrangement joins TRBV5-1 to TRBJ1-2, with 8 bases matching TRBD1. CDR1 is SGHRS, CDR2 YFSETQ, per germline. The CDR3 is 14 residues long. Trimming at V came to 0 bases and at J to 7 bases, leaving 5 bases not matched to a gene. The CDR3 region has the DNA TGCGCCAGCAGCTTGGGACAGGGGAGAGGTGGCTACACCTTC. It translates to CASSLGQGRGGYTF.

The chain has TRBV11-2 and TRBJ1-1; TRBD1 might be the D (6 bases). With 4 bases removed from V and 8 bases from J, the gap between germline ends came to 14 bases. The germline V gene has CDR1 SGHAT and CDR2 FQNNGV. There are 13 residues in the CDR3. CDR3 in amino acids: CASSSLQGQEAFF. In DNA form, the CDR3 reads TGTGCCAGCAGCTCACTACAGGGTCAGGAAGCTTTCTTT.

The rearrangement links TRBV14 to TRBJ1-4, with D unresolved. The CDR3 runs to 18 residues. The V gene lost 4 bases and the J gene lost 0 bases, with 18 bases spanning the gap. Per germline, CDR1 SGHDN and CDR2 FVKESK. The chain's CDR3 is CASSLGQSSRSTNEKLFF. The CDR3 nucleotides are TGTGCCAGCAGCCTAGGGCAGTCCAGCAGATCAACTAATGAAAAACTGTTTTTT.

This chain uses TRBV6-6 with TRBJ1-5; D not resolved. CDR1 MNHNY and CDR2 SVGAGI come from the germline V gene (reference sequence). CDR3 size: 12 residues. V lost 6 bases, J lost 10 bases, and 13 bases lay in between. This CDR3 is CASSLLLRPQHF. The CDR3, as DNA: TGTGCCAGCAGCCTTCTCCTACGACCCCAGCATTTT.

The gene calls are TRBV10-3 and TRBJ2-2; D unclear. There are 16 residues in the CDR3. The germline V and J ends were trimmed by 2 bases and 0 bases, with 10 bases remaining between them. The germline V gene has CDR1 ENHRY and CDR2 SYGVKD. The CDR3 loop is CAISEQAAANTGELFF. For the CDR3, the DNA is TGTGCCATCAGTGAGCAAGCTGCCGCGAACACCGGGGAGCTGTTTTTT.

The rearrangement joins TRBV30 to TRBJ2-7; D is unclear. Germline V lookup: CDR1 GTSNPN, CDR2 SVGIG (reference sequence). V was shortened by 4 bases and J by 5 bases, with 9 bases between the two germline ends. The CDR3 is 11 amino acids. CDR3 in amino acids: CAWTRQDEQYF. The CDR3 nucleotides read TGTGCCTGGACTCGACAAGACGAGCAGTACTTC.

This clone was recorded once. The chain has TRBV29-1 and TRBJ2-7; the D gene could be TRBD1 or TRBD2 (5 bases each). This CDR3 spans 13 amino acids. V dropped 4 bases and J dropped 2 bases, with 12 bases sitting between them. CDR1 is SQVTM and CDR2 is ANQGSEA in the germline V gene. This chain's CDR3 is CSVGTGATYEQYF. In DNA, the CDR3 is TGCAGCGTTGGGACCGGGGCTACCTACGAGCAGTACTTC.

The chain has TRBV25-1 and TRBJ2-7; D may be TRBD2 (6 bases). The CDR3 consists of 14 residues. Trimming cost V 5 bases and J 2 bases, with 13 bases left between them. Per the germline V gene, CDR1 is MGHDK and CDR2 is SYGVNS. As DNA, the CDR3 is TGTGCCAGCAGTAGGGACTTAGGCGCCTACGAGCAGTACTTC. It encodes CASSRDLGAYEQYF.

This rearrangement joins TRBV28 to TRBJ1-1; perhaps TRBD1 as D (5 bases). There are 15 residues in the CDR3. The V end lost 10 bases, the J end lost 5 bases, and 23 bases lay between the germline ends. The germline V gene has CDR1 MDHEN and CDR2 SYDVKM. In nucleotides, the CDR3 is TGTGCCACAGACTCACCTCAGGGATCGGGGACTGAAGCTTTCTTT. Amino acid sequence: CATDSPQGSGTEAFF.

Comment on this clone: Other DNA sequences within the sample encode an identical CDR3. The V and J genes are TRBV5-1 and TRBJ2-1; 7 nucleotides agree with TRBD1. Germline V gene sequence: CDR1 SGHRS, CDR2 YFSETQ. Unmatched junction bases numbered 2, after V lost 2 bases and J lost 6 bases. The CDR3 covers 13 residues. DNA of the CDR3: TGCGCCAGCAGCTTAACAGGGGTCAATGAGCAGTTCTTC. Translated, it gives CASSLTGVNEQFF.

With regard to this clone: At the DNA level, this CDR3 is encoded by other sequences in the same sample as well. The rearrangement uses TRBV4-3 and TRBJ2-7, with D maybe TRBD1 (6 bases). Per germline, CDR1 LGHNA and CDR2 YSLEER. Trimming pared 0 bases from V and 2 bases from J, leaving 8 bases between. The CDR3 sequence is 14 residues long. CDR3 DNA: TGCGCCAGCAGCCAAGAAACAGGGACCTACGAGCAGTACTTC. It yields the protein CASSQETGTYEQYF.